The T cell receptor (beta chain) under discussion was sequenced for a study of TIL therapy for anti-PD-1-resistant metastatic lung cancer. The libraries were made with immunoSEQ v3. Clones were read by immunoSEQ multiplex PCR, and TCRdb kept only the in-frame ones, dropping some. Of more than 5,000 clones listed, around 60% are singletons. Looked up from germline, CDR1 is MNHEY and CDR2 is SVGEGT. V lost 1 base, J lost 5 bases, and 7 bases stayed unmatched. This CDR3 region has 16 residues. Indicated time point: pre-treatment sample, taken before nivolumab and TIL therapy. Most excised metastases sampled were pleural nodules or supraclavicular lymph nodes.

The chain employs TRBV6-2 or TRBV6-3 and TRBJ1-4, with 7 nucleotides matching TRBD1. The clonotype was recovered from a person aged 25 to 80 with non-small cell lung cancer. The input for sequencing was tumor tissue, taken at baseline. The CDR3 nucleotides are TGTGCCAGCAGTTACTTCGAAGGGGGCCGAAATGAAAAACTGTTTTTT. Translation gives CASSYFEGGRNEKLFF.